Below are 25 T cell receptor beta chains sequenced from a single sample in a study of T cell changes during pregnancy in multiple sclerosis. Repertoires were generated with immunoSEQ multiplex PCR, while TCRdb's copy carries only in-frame clones and drops some. The top ten clones hold over 0.6% of a sample with about 100,000 clones, around nine tenths of them seen once. Here the sequenced sample was peripheral blood, taken in the second trimester of pregnancy. The receptors shown here come from a female donor in good health, enrolled as a control in a pregnancy study.

This clone was seen only once. This sequence joins TRBV10-3 and TRBJ1-5, with 7 bases that match TRBD1. Trimming at V came to 2 bases and at J to 6 bases, leaving 1 base not matched to a gene. Germline CDR1 reads ENHRY; CDR2 reads SYGVKD. The CDR3 covers 13 residues. The CDR3 DNA reads TGTGCCATCAGTGAGCCAGGGGGTCAGCCCCAGCATTTT. Its protein is CAISEPGGQPQHF.

The chain employs TRBV6-1 and TRBJ2-1; TRBD1 matches at 9 bases. The CDR3 contains 16 residues. The germline V gene has CDR1 MNHNS and CDR2 SASEGT. The junction had 3 bases not matched to a gene; V was cut back by 2 bases and J by 1 base. The chain's CDR3 is CASSELGTGSYNEQFF. The CDR3 coding sequence is TGTGCCAGCAGTGAATTAGGGACAGGGTCCTACAATGAGCAGTTCTTC.

Details on this clone: This same CDR3 is encoded by further DNA sequences in the sample. J is TRBJ2-7 and V is TRBV18; weak D call: TRBD2 (6 bases). CDR3 length: 13 residues. V was shortened by 5 bases and J by 3 bases, with 11 bases between the two germline ends. Germline V gives CDR1 KGHSH, CDR2 LQKENI. The CDR3 loop reads CASSSGTGYEQYF. For the CDR3, the DNA is TGTGCCAGCTCAAGTGGGACTGGCTACGAGCAGTACTTC.

The V gene is TRBV7-6, the J gene TRBJ2-3; TRBD2 agrees at 9 bases. This CDR3 contains 17 residues. Per the germline V gene, CDR1 is SGHVS and CDR2 is FNYEAQ. J lost 2 bases, V lost 2 bases, and 8 bases had no gene match. As DNA, the CDR3 is TGTGCCAGCAGCTTATTCTCTAGCGGGACTATCACAGATACGCAGTATTTT. This sequence encodes CASSLFSSGTITDTQYF. The full variable domain, with the rest looked up from reference TRBV7-6 and TRBJ2-3, is GAGVSQSPRYKVTKRGQDVALRCDPISGHVSLYWYRQALGQGPEFLTYFNYEAQQDKSGLPNDRFSAERPEGSISTLTIQRTEQRDSAMYRCASSLFSSGTITDTQYFGPGTRLTVL.

This CDR3 reads CASSKPGQGIYEQYF. CDR3 in DNA: TGTGCCAGTAGTAAACCGGGACAGGGGATATACGAGCAGTACTTC. The chain has TRBV19 and TRBJ2-7; TRBD1 aligns across 10 bases. Trimming at V came to 4 bases and at J to 4 bases, leaving 7 bases not matched to a gene. Per germline, CDR1 LNHDA and CDR2 SQIVND (reference sequence). CDR3 length equals 15 residues.

The V gene is TRBV18, the J gene TRBJ1-4; TRBD1 is a possible D gene (5 bases). CDR1 is KGHSH, CDR2 LQKENI, per germline. This CDR3 is 15 amino acids long. With 4 bases removed from V and 5 bases from J, the gap between germline ends came to 14 bases. This CDR3 reads CASSLTALGNEKLFF. The CDR3 DNA reads as TGTGCCAGCTCACTGACAGCCCTGGGGAATGAAAAACTGTTTTTT. The whole variable domain, filled in from reference TRBV18 and TRBJ1-4, reads NAGVMQNPRHLVRRRGQEARLRCSPMKGHSHVYWYRQLPEEGLKFMVYLQKENIIDESGMPKERFSAEFPKEGPSILRIQQVVRGDSAAYFCASSLTALGNEKLFFGSGTQLSVL.

This clone was seen once. In DNA form, the CDR3 reads TGTGCCAGCAGCTTATCCTATACCGGGGAGCTGTTTTTT. Translating gives CASSLSYTGELFF. The chain recombines TRBV7-2 with TRBJ2-2, with D hard to call. The CDR3 is made up of 13 amino acids. Germline V gene data show CDR1 as SGHTA and CDR2 as FQGNSA. Trimming stripped 2 bases from V and 5 bases from J, with 6 bases between.

The chain joins TRBV5-5 to TRBJ1-4; 9 nucleotides agree with TRBD1. J gave up 3 bases and V 0 bases, and 6 bases lay outside the gene matches. The CDR3 consists of 17 residues. Germline V lookup: CDR1 SGHKS, CDR2 YYEKEE (reference sequence). The CDR3 reads CASSLGGTGIANEKLFF. Here the CDR3 DNA reads TGTGCCAGCAGCTTGGGGGGGACAGGGATTGCTAATGAAAAACTGTTTTTT. Full variable domain (remainder filled in from reference TRBV5-5 and TRBJ1-4): DAGVTQSPTHLIKTRGQQVTLRCSPISGHKSVSWYQQVLGQGPQFIFQYYEKEERGRGNFPDRFSARQFPNYSSELNVNALLLGDSALYLCASSLGGTGIANEKLFFGSGTQLSVL.

The V gene is TRBV5-6, the J gene TRBJ1-2, with D unclear. Germline CDR1 reads SGHDT; CDR2 reads YYEEEE. Trimming left V 2 bases short and J 5 bases short, with 22 bases between. This CDR3 comprises 17 residues. The CDR3 DNA follows: TGTGCCAGCAGCTTAGGAGTCAGCCCACAAACTATTTATGGCTACACCTTC. It encodes CASSLGVSPQTIYGYTF.

The chain has TRBV15 and TRBJ1-2; 7 bases agree with TRBD1. After removal of 4 bases from V and 4 bases from J, the junction contained 9 bases not matched to a gene. In germline, CDR1 is LNHNV, CDR2 YYDKDF (reference sequence). This CDR3 region has 15 residues. The chain's CDR3 is CATSIDREGFYGYTF. Here the CDR3 DNA reads TGTGCCACCAGCATCGACAGGGAAGGGTTCTATGGCTACACCTTC.

The gene calls are TRBV18 and TRBJ1-2; D is unresolved. There are 17 residues in the CDR3. The V end was cut by 2 bases, the J end by 0 bases, with 16 bases between. Looked up from germline, CDR1 is KGHSH and CDR2 is LQKENI. This CDR3 reads CASSPLRRTEANYGYTF. In DNA form, the CDR3 reads TGTGCCAGCTCACCATTGAGGAGGACGGAAGCTAACTATGGCTACACCTTC.

The V and J genes are TRBV14 and TRBJ2-7, with 10 bases fitting TRBD1. The germline CDR1 and CDR2 sequences are SGHDN and FVKESK. There are 14 residues in the CDR3. The trim removed 4 bases at V and 3 bases at J, leaving 3 bases unmatched. CDR3 coding DNA: TGTGCCAGCAGCCGCCGGACAGGGGGCTACGAGCAGTACTTC. As protein: CASSRRTGGYEQYF.

The genes are TRBV18 and TRBJ2-7; tentatively, D is TRBD1 (5 bases). The V gene lost 0 bases and the J gene lost 3 bases, with 15 bases spanning the gap. The CDR3 covers 16 residues. The V gene's germline CDR1 is KGHSH and CDR2 LQKENI. CDR3 sequence (DNA): TGTGCCAGCTCACCACCTTTCGACAGACCACGCTACGAGCAGTACTTC. Translated, it gives CASSPPFDRPRYEQYF.

Only a few counts were recorded for this clone. V and J are TRBV9 and TRBJ2-1; D remains unclear. The CDR3 length is 13 residues. The V and J ends lost 2 bases and 8 bases respectively, with 11 bases between them. Germline assignment: CDR1 SGDLS and CDR2 YYNGEE. As DNA, the CDR3 is TGTGCCAGCAGCGTGTCAATAGTAGATGAGCAGTTCTTC. Amino acid sequence: CASSVSIVDEQFF.

For this clone: This CDR3 is also generated by other DNA sequences in the sample. The chain has TRBV18 and TRBJ1-2, with 7 bases aligning to TRBD1. V lost 1 base, J lost 2 bases, and 4 bases stayed unmatched. The CDR3 runs 15 residues. CDR1 KGHSH and CDR2 LQKENI come from the germline V gene. The CDR3 region is CASSPLEGANYGYTF. CDR3 in DNA: TGTGCCAGCTCACCACTTGAGGGGGCCAACTATGGCTACACCTTC.

The CDR3: CACPGRPYNEQFF. In nucleotides, the CDR3 is TGTGCCTGTCCGGGGAGGCCCTACAATGAGCAGTTCTTC. The chain joins TRBV30 to TRBJ2-1; a weak D match, TRBD2 (6 bases). CDR1 GTSNPN and CDR2 SVGIG come from the germline V gene (reference sequence). This CDR3 contains 13 residues. V lost 6 bases and J lost 2, with 11 bases in between. The full variable domain, in which reference TRBV30 and TRBJ2-1 provide the parts outside the CDR3, is SQTIHQWPATLVQPVGSPLSLECTVEGTSNPNLYWYRQAAGRGLQLLFYSVGIGQISSEVPQNLSASRPQDRQFILSSKKLLLSDSGFYLCACPGRPYNEQFFGPGTRLTVL.

The chain carries TRBV7-8 and TRBJ2-7; TRBD1 agrees at 7 bases. Trimming removed 2 bases from V and 0 bases from J; junction bases left unmatched: 7. Looked up from germline, CDR1 is SGHVS and CDR2 is FQNEAQ. The CDR3 covers 16 residues. The chain's CDR3 is CASSLTGQSSSYEQYF. CDR3 DNA: TGTGCCAGCAGCTTAACGGGACAGAGTAGCTCCTACGAGCAGTACTTC.

V is TRBV12-5 and J is TRBJ2-6, with D maybe TRBD1 (5 bases). There are 17 residues in the CDR3. V was trimmed by 5 bases and J by 4 bases, leaving 18 bases between them. The germline CDR1 and CDR2 sequences are LGHNT and FRNRAP. CDR3 loop: CASGPMGLRAGANVLTF. For the CDR3, the DNA is TGTGCTAGTGGTCCCATGGGGCTAAGAGCGGGGGCCAACGTCCTGACTTTC.

The V gene is TRBV15, the J gene TRBJ1-2; 8 nucleotides agree with TRBD1. The germline gives CDR1 LNHNV, CDR2 YYDKDF (reference sequence). The CDR3 consists of 16 residues. The junction had 8 bases not matched to a gene; V was cut back by 1 base and J by 4 bases. The DNA for the CDR3 is TGTGCCACCAGCAGAGCAAACAGGGGGGATTTCTATGGCTACACCTTC. Protein product: CATSRANRGDFYGYTF.

The chain carries TRBV6-5 and TRBJ1-1, with a weak D call TRBD1 (6 bases). This CDR3 is built from 15 residues. Germline values: CDR1 MNHEY, CDR2 SVGAGI. The V and J ends lost 5 bases and 2 bases respectively, with 15 bases between them. CDR3 coding DNA: TGTGCCAGCAGTCGAGGGGGGGAGGTTAACACTGAAGCTTTCTTT. The encoded protein is CASSRGGEVNTEAFF.

The chain's CDR3 is CASRRSGEGYYGYTF. In nucleotides, the CDR3 is TGTGCCAGCCGCCGAAGTGGGGAGGGGTACTATGGCTACACCTTC. The chain carries TRBV27 and TRBJ1-2; possible D gene TRBD1, 5 bases. Germline V gene sequence: CDR1 MNHEY, CDR2 SMNVEV (reference sequence). This CDR3 comprises 15 residues. V lost 8 bases to trimming and J lost 3 bases, with 19 bases between them.

This sequence joins TRBV30 and TRBJ1-1; D ambiguous. Germline CDR1 reads GTSNPN; CDR2 reads SVGIG (reference sequence). The CDR3 runs 13 residues. The V end lost 3 bases, the J end lost 1 base, and 9 bases lay between the germline ends. CDR3 DNA sequence: TGTGCCTGGAGGGCGACACCGAACACTGAAGCTTTCTTT. Translated, it gives CAWRATPNTEAFF.

The V call is TRBV28, the J call TRBJ2-1, with 9 bases aligning to TRBD2. Losses at the gene ends were 6 bases for V and 9 bases for J; bases not matched to a gene: 9. The CDR3 loop spans 14 amino acids. Germline CDR1 reads MDHEN; CDR2 reads SYDVKM. The CDR3 nucleotides are TGTGCCAGCAGGTTTAGCGGGAGTCCTGTTGAGCAGTTCTTC. Translating gives CASRFSGSPVEQFF.

V gene TRBV2 combines with J gene TRBJ1-1, with D perhaps matching TRBD1 (6 bases). The CDR3 has 13 residues. The V end lost 6 bases, the J end lost 2 bases, and 10 bases lay between the germline ends. Per germline, CDR1 SNHLY and CDR2 FYNNEI. The CDR3 loop is CASRWDTNTEAFF. The CDR3 DNA follows: TGTGCCAGCAGATGGGACACCAACACTGAAGCTTTCTTT.

The chain carries TRBV10-2 and TRBJ1-2; D is possibly TRBD1 (6 bases). Germline V gives CDR1 WSHSY, CDR2 SAAADI. This CDR3 has 13 residues. With 6 bases removed from V and 2 bases from J, the gap between germline ends came to 10 bases. CDR3: CASSRQENYGYTF. The CDR3, as DNA: TGCGCCAGCAGCCGACAGGAAAACTATGGCTACACCTTC.